The source of this T cell receptor (beta chain) is a study of blood T cell repertoires in COVID-19. Assay used: immunoSEQ multiplex PCR; TCRdb lists only in-frame clones, some missing. Altogether about 62,000 clones are present, 70% to 85% being singletons, with the ten largest covering roughly 22%. Per germline, CDR1 SGHRS and CDR2 YFSETQ. The CDR3 is 14 residues long. Trimming shortened V by 1 base and J by 0 bases, and 4 bases separated the two germline ends. V usage is TRBV5-1 and J usage is TRBJ1-4, with unresolved D. This clonotype originated in a woman older than 75 with active or convalescent COVID-19. Sequenced material: peripheral blood. The DNA for the CDR3 is TGCGCCAGCAGCTTGCGGGCAACTAATGAAAAACTGTTTTTT. Translation gives CASSLRATNEKLFF.